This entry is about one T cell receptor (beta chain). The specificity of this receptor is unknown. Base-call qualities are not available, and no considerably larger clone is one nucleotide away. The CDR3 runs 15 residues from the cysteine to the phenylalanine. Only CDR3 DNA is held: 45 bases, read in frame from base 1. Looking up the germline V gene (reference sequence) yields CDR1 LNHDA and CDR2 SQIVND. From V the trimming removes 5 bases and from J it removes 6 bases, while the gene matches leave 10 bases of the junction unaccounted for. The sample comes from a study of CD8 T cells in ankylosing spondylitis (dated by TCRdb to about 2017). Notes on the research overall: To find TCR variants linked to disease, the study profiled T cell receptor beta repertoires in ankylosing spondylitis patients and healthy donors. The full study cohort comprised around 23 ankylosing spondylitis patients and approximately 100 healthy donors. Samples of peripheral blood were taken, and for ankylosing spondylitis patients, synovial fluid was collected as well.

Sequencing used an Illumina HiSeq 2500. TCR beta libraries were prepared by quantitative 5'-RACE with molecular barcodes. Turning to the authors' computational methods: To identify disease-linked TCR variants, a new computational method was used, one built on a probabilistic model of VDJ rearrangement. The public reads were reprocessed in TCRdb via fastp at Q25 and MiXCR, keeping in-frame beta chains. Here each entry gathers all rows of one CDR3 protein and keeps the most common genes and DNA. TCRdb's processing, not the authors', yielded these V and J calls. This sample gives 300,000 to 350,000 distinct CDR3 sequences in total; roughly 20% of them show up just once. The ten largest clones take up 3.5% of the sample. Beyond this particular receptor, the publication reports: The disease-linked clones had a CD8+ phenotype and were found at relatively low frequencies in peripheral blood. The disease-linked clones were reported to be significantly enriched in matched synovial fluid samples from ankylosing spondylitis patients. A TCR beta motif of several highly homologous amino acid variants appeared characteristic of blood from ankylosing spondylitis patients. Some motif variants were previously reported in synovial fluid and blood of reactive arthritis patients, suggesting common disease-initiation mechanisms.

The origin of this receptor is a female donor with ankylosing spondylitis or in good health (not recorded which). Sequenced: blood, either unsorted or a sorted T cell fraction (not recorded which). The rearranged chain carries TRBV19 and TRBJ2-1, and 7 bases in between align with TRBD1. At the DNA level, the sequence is TGTGCCAGTAGTTCTCAGACAGGGATCGGCAATGAGCAGTTCTTC. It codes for CASSSQTGIGNEQFF. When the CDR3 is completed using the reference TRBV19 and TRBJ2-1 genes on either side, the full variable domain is DGGITQSPKYLFRKEGQNVTLSCEQNLNHDAMYWYRQDPGQGLRLIYYSQIVNDFQKGDIAEGYSVSREKKESFPLTVTSAQKNPTAFYLCASSSQTGIGNEQFFGPGTRLTVL.